Listed below are T cell receptor beta chains from one sample, sequenced in a study of T cells after yellow fever vaccination. TCRdb reprocessed the 5' RACE reads with MiXCR, giving one entry per CDR3 protein. Found here are 25,000 to 35,000 distinct CDR3 sequences, 4.4% of them singletons; the top ten hold less than 55%. This sample comprised CD8+ T cells sorted from PBMCs, obtained 5 days after the yellow fever booster vaccination. These receptors originate from a man aged 25 to 40 who received the YFV17D yellow fever vaccine. Each CDR3 is given with its conserved first and last residue. A D gene is named only where the DNA matches it firmly. The size entry is marked missing in some rows and otherwise reads once, few, many or a size class.

cdr3_length	clone_size	v_call	d_call	j_call	cdr3_aa	cdr3_nt
15	many	TRBV20-1	-	TRBJ1-4	CSVPLSSGTNEKLFF	TGCAGTGTCCCGTTATCTTCAGGAACTAATGAAAAACTGTTTTTT
17	many	TRBV4-3	-	TRBJ2-1	CASSQDPFPDRYNEQFF	TGCGCCAGCAGCCAAGATCCGTTCCCCGACCGCTACAATGAGCAGTTCTTC
16	many	TRBV6-5	TRBD1	TRBJ1-1	CASSTTGDYVNTEAFF	TGTGCCAGCAGTACGACAGGGGACTATGTGAACACTGAAGCTTTCTTT
14	many	TRBV27	-	TRBJ1-2	CASSLSMGNLGYTF	TGTGCCAGCAGTTTATCGATGGGGAATCTCGGCTACACCTTC
13	many	TRBV2	-	TRBJ2-1	CASASSSHNEQFF	TGTGCCAGCGCTTCTAGTTCCCACAATGAGCAGTTCTTC
16	many	TRBV7-2	-	TRBJ1-1	CASSLAHESWSTEAFF	TGTGCCAGCAGCTTAGCGCACGAGAGCTGGAGCACTGAAGCTTTCTTT
17	many	TRBV7-8	TRBD2	TRBJ2-1	CASSALLAGVGNNEQFF	TGTGCCAGCAGCGCCTTACTAGCGGGAGTGGGGAACAATGAGCAGTTCTTC
13	many	TRBV12-3/TRBV12-4	-	TRBJ2-7	CASAQGLSYEQYF	TGTGCCAGTGCTCAGGGGCTAAGCTACGAGCAGTACTTC
19	many	TRBV7-9	TRBD2	TRBJ2-1	CASSGSPVVAGVHYNEQFF	TGTGCCAGCAGCGGATCCCCCGTGGTAGCGGGAGTCCACTACAATGAGCAGTTCTTC
12	few	TRBV11-3	-	TRBJ1-1	CASSRPGTEAFF	TGTGCCAGCAGCCGACCTGGCACTGAAGCTTTCTTT
12	many	TRBV7-6	-	TRBJ2-1	CASSLVVHEQFF	TGTGCCAGCAGCTTAGTTGTCCATGAGCAGTTCTTC
22	many	TRBV10-2	TRBD2	TRBJ2-2	CASSGLAGGPGKNPRNTGELFF	TGCGCCAGCAGTGGACTAGCGGGAGGGCCTGGCAAAAACCCTAGAAACACCGGGGAGCTGTTTTTT
14	many	TRBV20-1	TRBD1	TRBJ2-7	CSARTGGGSYEQYF	TGCAGTGCCAGAACAGGGGGCGGCTCCTACGAGCAGTACTTC
16	many	TRBV30	TRBD2	TRBJ2-1	CAWSGGLAEYYNEQFF	TGTGCCTGGAGTGGAGGACTAGCGGAGTACTACAATGAGCAGTTCTTC
17	few	TRBV19	TRBD2	TRBJ2-1	CASSIGLAGEGLNEQFF	TGTGCCAGTAGTATAGGACTAGCGGGAGAGGGTTTGAATGAGCAGTTCTTC
17	many	TRBV6-5	-	TRBJ2-3	CASSYSGITSRTDTQYF	TGTGCCAGCAGTTACTCGGGCATTACCTCCCGCACAGATACGCAGTATTTT
14	many	TRBV9	-	TRBJ2-7	CASSVGADPYEQYF	TGTGCCAGCAGCGTAGGTGCCGACCCCTACGAGCAGTACTTC
14	many	TRBV7-8	-	TRBJ2-5	CASSLAGGWETQYF	TGTGCCAGCAGCTTAGCGGGAGGTTGGGAGACCCAGTACTTC
15	many	TRBV14	-	TRBJ2-1	CASSHWLAGVREQFF	TGTGCCAGCAGCCATTGGCTAGCCGGAGTCCGGGAGCAGTTCTTC
17	few	TRBV6-5	TRBD1	TRBJ1-2	CASSYSYAQGAGYGYTF	TGTGCCAGCAGTTACTCCTACGCACAGGGGGCCGGCTATGGCTACACCTTC
17	many	TRBV27	TRBD2	TRBJ2-1	CASSFITTSGSGNEQFF	TGTGCCAGCAGTTTCATCACGACTAGCGGGAGTGGGAATGAGCAGTTCTTC
12	many	TRBV12-3/TRBV12-4	-	TRBJ2-1	CASSPLAVEQFF	TGTGCCAGCAGTCCATTAGCGGTTGAGCAGTTCTTC
11	many	TRBV15	-	TRBJ2-5	CATSYGETQYF	TGTGCCACCAGCTACGGAGAGACCCAGTACTTC
15	many	TRBV28	-	TRBJ2-2	CASNLIGVDTGELFF	TGTGCCAGCAATTTGATAGGGGTTGACACCGGGGAGCTGTTTTTT
15	many	TRBV24-1	-	TRBJ2-2	CATSVLGQNTGELFF	TGTGCCACCAGTGTTTTGGGACAAAATACCGGGGAGCTGTTTTTT
18	many	TRBV9	-	TRBJ2-2	CASSGAPTLDRKPGELFF	TGTGCCAGCAGCGGAGCTCCCACCCTGGACAGAAAGCCCGGGGAGCTGTTTTTT
15	many	TRBV5-8	-	TRBJ2-6	CASSPGVSGANVLTF	TGTGCCAGCAGCCCAGGGGTTTCTGGGGCCAACGTCCTGACTTTC
15	-	TRBV7-6	-	TRBJ2-2	CASSSLGRASGELFF	TGTGCCAGCAGCTCCTTGGGGCGCGCTTCCGGGGAGCTGTTTTTT
13	many	TRBV4-1	-	TRBJ2-2	CASSNRQSGELFF	TGCGCCAGCAGCAACCGACAGTCGGGGGAGCTGTTTTTT
12	many	TRBV19	-	TRBJ1-2	CASEGQSYGYTF	TGTGCCAGTGAAGGGCAGAGCTATGGCTACACCTTC
14	many	TRBV7-8	-	TRBJ1-1	CASSLTTGNTEAFF	TGTGCCAGCAGCCTAACCACAGGGAACACTGAAGCTTTCTTT
13	many	TRBV29-1	-	TRBJ2-2	CSVDGGNTGELFF	TGCAGCGTTGACGGCGGGAACACCGGGGAGCTGTTTTTT
14	many	TRBV20-1	-	TRBJ2-3	CSASLARGTDTQYF	TGCAGTGCTAGTCTAGCGAGGGGCACAGATACGCAGTATTTT
19	many	TRBV7-6	TRBD2	TRBJ2-5	CASSLAQGTSGREQETQYF	TGTGCCAGCAGCTTAGCTCAAGGGACTAGCGGGAGAGAACAAGAGACCCAGTACTTC
17	many	TRBV6-5	TRBD1	TRBJ2-1	CASSLTGGDEGHNEQFF	TGTGCCAGCAGTTTGACAGGGGGAGATGAGGGGCACAATGAGCAGTTCTTC
11	many	TRBV11-2	-	TRBJ1-6	CASSLSSPLHF	TGTGCCAGCAGCTTAAGCTCACCCCTCCACTTT
13	many	TRBV3-1	-	TRBJ2-1	CASSLTSYNEQFF	TGTGCCAGCAGCCTGACTAGCTACAATGAGCAGTTCTTC
14	many	TRBV7-8	TRBD2	TRBJ2-7	CASRWGTSEYEQYF	TGTGCCAGCAGATGGGGGACTAGCGAGTACGAGCAGTACTTC
10	many	TRBV20-1	-	TRBJ2-1	CSASFGEQFF	TGCAGTGCTAGTTTTGGGGAGCAGTTCTTC
15	many	TRBV7-9	TRBD2	TRBJ2-1	CASSHRLAGANEQFF	TGTGCCAGCAGCCACAGACTAGCGGGAGCCAATGAGCAGTTCTTC
16	many	TRBV7-9	TRBD2	TRBJ2-7	CASSGWTSGSRSEQYF	TGTGCCAGCAGCGGATGGACTAGCGGGAGTCGTAGCGAGCAGTACTTC
13	hyperexpanded	TRBV7-2	-	TRBJ2-7	CASSLGSWLEQYF	TGTGCCAGCAGCTTAGGGAGTTGGCTCGAGCAGTACTTC
15	many	TRBV20-1	-	TRBJ2-1	CSAREHGVFYNEQFF	TGCAGTGCTAGAGAGCACGGGGTTTTCTACAATGAGCAGTTCTTC
15	many	TRBV6-5	TRBD2	TRBJ2-3	CASSTSGTSTDTQYF	TGTGCCAGCAGTACTAGCGGGACTTCCACAGATACGCAGTATTTT
13	many	TRBV7-9	-	TRBJ2-7	CASSFQPLDEQYF	TGTGCCAGCAGCTTTCAGCCTCTAGACGAGCAGTACTTC
14	many	TRBV12-3/TRBV12-4	TRBD1	TRBJ1-4	CASTPGQEGEKLFF	TGTGCCAGCACCCCGGGACAGGAGGGAGAAAAACTGTTTTTT
14	many	TRBV5-1	TRBD1	TRBJ1-1	CASSQGQMNTEAFF	TGCGCCAGCAGCCAGGGACAGATGAACACTGAAGCTTTCTTT
13	many	TRBV5-5	-	TRBJ2-7	CASSPGTPYEQYF	TGTGCCAGCAGTCCCGGGACTCCGTACGAGCAGTACTTC
14	many	TRBV27	-	TRBJ2-1	CASTLTGSYNEQFF	TGTGCCAGCACTCTAACGGGGTCCTACAATGAGCAGTTCTTC
12	many	TRBV3-1	-	TRBJ2-5	CASSPYQETQYF	TGTGCCAGCAGTCCGTACCAGGAGACCCAGTACTTC
16	many	TRBV20-1	-	TRBJ2-3	CSASVVDSQLKDTQYF	TGCAGTGCTAGTGTCGTCGATAGCCAGCTGAAGGATACGCAGTATTTT